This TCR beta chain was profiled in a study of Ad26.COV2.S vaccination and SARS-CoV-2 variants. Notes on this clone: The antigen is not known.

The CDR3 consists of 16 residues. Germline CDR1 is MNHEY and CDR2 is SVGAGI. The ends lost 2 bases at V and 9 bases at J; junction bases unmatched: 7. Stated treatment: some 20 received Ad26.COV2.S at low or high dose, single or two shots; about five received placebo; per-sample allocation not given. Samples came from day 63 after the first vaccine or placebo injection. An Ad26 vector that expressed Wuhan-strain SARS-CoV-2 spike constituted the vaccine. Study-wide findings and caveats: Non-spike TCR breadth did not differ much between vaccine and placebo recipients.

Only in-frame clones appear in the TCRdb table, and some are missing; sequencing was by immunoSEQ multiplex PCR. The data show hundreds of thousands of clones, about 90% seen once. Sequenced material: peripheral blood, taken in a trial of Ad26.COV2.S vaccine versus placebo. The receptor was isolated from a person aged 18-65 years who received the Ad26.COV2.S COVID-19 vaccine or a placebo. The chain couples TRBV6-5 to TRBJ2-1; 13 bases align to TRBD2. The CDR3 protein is CASSYALAGGNSEQFF. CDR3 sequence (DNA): TGTGCCAGCAGTTACGCACTAGCGGGAGGGAATAGTGAGCAGTTCTTC.